Listed below are T cell receptor beta chains from one sample, sequenced in a study of T cell responses to AZD1222 COVID-19 vaccine. Sequencing used immunoSEQ multiplex PCR; TCRdb keeps in-frame clones, though not all of them. The sample includes about 160,000 clones, 93% of them seen just once. The specimen comprised peripheral blood, sampled on day 0 of AZD1222 vaccination. Source of these receptors: an adult in good health. The CDR3 runs from the conserved cysteine through the conserved F or W. Fields, in order: V gene, CDR3 length, clone size, J gene, CDR3 protein. The size of a clone is reported for some rows only, either as once, few or many, or as a class for expanded clones.

>TRBV28|15|.|TRBJ2-3
CASSLLAAGTDTQYF
>TRBV30|14|few|TRBJ1-5
CAWSDPRNNQPQHF
>TRBV6-1|14|.|TRBJ1-5
CASSESTVNQPQHF
>TRBV19|18|.|TRBJ2-1
CASSSRGPSGGDFYEQFF
>TRBV28|12|.|TRBJ1-3
CASTPPGNTIYF
>TRBV14|15|.|TRBJ1-3
CASTGGASSGNTIYF
>TRBV2|13|.|TRBJ2-7
CAIRDPMEYEQYF
>TRBV11-3|13|.|TRBJ1-2
CASSQTGVVGYTF
>TRBV19|12|.|TRBJ1-5
CASHQGAQPQHF
>TRBV11-1|13|.|TRBJ1-2
CASSLKENYGYTF
>TRBV15|15|.|TRBJ1-3
CATSIDRYSGNTIYF
>TRBV6-5|14|.|TRBJ1-2
CASTRAGANYGYTF
>TRBV5-8|16|.|TRBJ2-5
CASSLGLAGGKETQYF
>TRBV7-9|13|.|TRBJ1-1
CASTRQGSSEAFF
>TRBV29-1|13|.|TRBJ1-1
CSGHWEPNTEAFF
>TRBV5-1|15|.|TRBJ1-1
CASSGRTGGNTEAFF
>TRBV27|17|.|TRBJ2-5
CASSKYPGQHFQETQYF
>TRBV5-6|15|.|TRBJ1-1
CASSQVIDRATEAFF
>TRBV6-5|13|.|TRBJ1-5
CASSSRYTQPQHF
>TRBV6-5|13|once|TRBJ1-2
CASREGQGYGYTF
>TRBV28|14|.|TRBJ2-1
CASSFYSSYNEQFF
>TRBV9|14|.|TRBJ2-5
CASSGTSIGETQYF
>TRBV18|15|.|TRBJ1-2
CASSPSPLENYGYTF
>TRBV18|15|.|TRBJ1-2
CASSLSGTDNYGYTF
>TRBV7-2|15|.|TRBJ2-3
CASSLVAGAGDTQYF
>TRBV5-6|17|.|TRBJ2-1
CASSLAPGLATFNEQFF
>TRBV6-2/TRBV6-3|13|.|TRBJ2-3
CASNPKGTDTQYF
>TRBV16|12|.|TRBJ2-7
CASSLDRSEQYF
>TRBV6-1|14|.|TRBJ1-2
CATRAEGFNYGYTF
>TRBV29-1|12|.|TRBJ1-1
CSVNLAGTEAFF
>TRBV28|14|.|TRBJ2-7
CASSSTGPTYEQYF
>TRBV6-5|14|.|TRBJ1-6
CASSPVPYNSPLHF
>TRBV10-3|11|.|TRBJ1-2
CAISEVKGYTF
>TRBV6-5|14|.|TRBJ1-2
CASRWDRGNYGYTF
>TRBV18|13|.|TRBJ1-5
CASSSQVREPQHF
>TRBV6-5|12|.|TRBJ1-2
CASTNRERGYTF
>TRBV5-1|13|.|TRBJ1-2
CASSLQATDGYTF
>TRBV2|14|.|TRBJ1-2
CASSAQGASYGYTF
>TRBV19|15|.|TRBJ1-5
CASITWTGTLSPQHF
>TRBV12-5|13|.|TRBJ2-5
CASVRGYQETQYF
>TRBV5-6|16|.|TRBJ2-3
CASSLGPKLSTDTQYF
>TRBV10-3|14|.|TRBJ1-2
CAIRPGEGADGYTF
>TRBV6-2/TRBV6-3|17|.|TRBJ1-4
CASSLYRGRGPEEKLFF
>TRBV4-1|15|.|TRBJ1-3
CASSQDGRVGNTIYF
>TRBV7-9|18|.|TRBJ2-1
CASRARDRGLKGQDEQFF
>TRBV28|17|.|TRBJ1-2
CASSLIGAQGDINGYTF
>TRBV12-3/TRBV12-4|12|.|TRBJ1-4
CASRQGEEKLFF
>TRBV5-6|17|few|TRBJ2-2
CASSLSPSGVDTGELFF
>TRBV4-1|17|.|TRBJ1-6
CASSQRTESSYNSPLHF
>TRBV7-2|15|.|TRBJ2-3
CASSSRQISTDTQYF
>TRBV15|14|.|TRBJ1-4
CATSRVTTNEKLFF
>TRBV28|15|.|TRBJ1-4
CASSVPGQGNEKLFF
>TRBV4-2|18|.|TRBJ1-2
CASSQDDPRGGEVGGYTF
>TRBV12-3/TRBV12-4|13|.|TRBJ2-1
CASSPLAYNEQFF